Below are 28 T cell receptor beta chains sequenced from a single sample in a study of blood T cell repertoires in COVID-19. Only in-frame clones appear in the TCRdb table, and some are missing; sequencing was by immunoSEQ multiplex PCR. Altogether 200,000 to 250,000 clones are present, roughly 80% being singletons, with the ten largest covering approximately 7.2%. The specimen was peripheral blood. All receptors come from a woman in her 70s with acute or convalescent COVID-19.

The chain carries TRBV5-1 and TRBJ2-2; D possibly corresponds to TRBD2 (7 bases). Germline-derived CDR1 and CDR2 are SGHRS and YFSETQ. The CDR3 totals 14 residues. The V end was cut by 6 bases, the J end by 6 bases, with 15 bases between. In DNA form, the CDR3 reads TGCGCCAGCAAGCTGGGGGGGCTGGCCGGGGAGCTGTTTTTT. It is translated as CASKLGGLAGELFF.

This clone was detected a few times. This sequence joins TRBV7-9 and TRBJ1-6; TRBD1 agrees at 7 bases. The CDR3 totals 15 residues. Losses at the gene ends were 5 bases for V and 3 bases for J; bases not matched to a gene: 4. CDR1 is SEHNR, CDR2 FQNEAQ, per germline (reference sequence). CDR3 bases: TGTGCCAGCAGCCAGGGGGTTGGCTATAATTCACCCCTCCACTTT. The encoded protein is CASSQGVGYNSPLHF.

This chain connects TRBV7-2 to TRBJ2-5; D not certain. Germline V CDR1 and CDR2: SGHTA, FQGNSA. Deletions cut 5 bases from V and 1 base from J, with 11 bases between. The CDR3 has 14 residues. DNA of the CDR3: TGTGCCAGCAGCAAAAACCCACTCCAAGAGACCCAGTACTTC. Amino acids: CASSKNPLQETQYF.

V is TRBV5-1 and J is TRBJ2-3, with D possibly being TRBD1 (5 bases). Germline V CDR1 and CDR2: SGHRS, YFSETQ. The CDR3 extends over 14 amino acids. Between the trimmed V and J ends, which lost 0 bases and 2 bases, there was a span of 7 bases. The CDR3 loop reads CASSLGQSTDTQYF. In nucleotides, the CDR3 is TGCGCCAGCAGCTTGGGACAGTCCACAGATACGCAGTATTTT.

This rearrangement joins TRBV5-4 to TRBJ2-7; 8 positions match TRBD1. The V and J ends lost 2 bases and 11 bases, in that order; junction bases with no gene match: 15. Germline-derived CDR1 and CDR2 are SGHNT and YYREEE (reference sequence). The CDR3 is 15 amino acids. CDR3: CASSLRQGIASVEYV. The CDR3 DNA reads TGTGCCAGCAGCTTACGACAGGGGATAGCGTCTGTGGAGTACGTC.

CDR3 in amino acids: CASSLRNQETQYF. The DNA of the CDR3 is TGTGCCAGTAGTTTGCGGAACCAAGAGACCCAGTACTTC. The chain uses TRBV19 and TRBJ2-5; D ambiguous. Germline V gene data show CDR1 as LNHDA and CDR2 as SQIVND (reference sequence). The CDR3 runs to 13 residues. V lost 5 bases and J lost 0, with 7 bases in between. Based on the CDR3 plus reference TRBV19 and TRBJ2-5, the full variable domain is DGGITQSPKYLFRKEGQNVTLSCEQNLNHDAMYWYRQDPGQGLRLIYYSQIVNDFQKGDIAEGYSVSREKKESFPLTVTSAQKNPTAFYLCASSLRNQETQYFGPGTRLLVL.

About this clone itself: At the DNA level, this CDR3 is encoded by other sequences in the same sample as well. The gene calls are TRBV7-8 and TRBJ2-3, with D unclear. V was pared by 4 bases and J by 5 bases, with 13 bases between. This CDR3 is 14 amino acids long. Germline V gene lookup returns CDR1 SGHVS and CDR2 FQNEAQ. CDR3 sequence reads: CASSSESNQDTQYF. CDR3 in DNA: TGTGCCAGCAGCTCCGAATCTAACCAAGATACGCAGTATTTT.

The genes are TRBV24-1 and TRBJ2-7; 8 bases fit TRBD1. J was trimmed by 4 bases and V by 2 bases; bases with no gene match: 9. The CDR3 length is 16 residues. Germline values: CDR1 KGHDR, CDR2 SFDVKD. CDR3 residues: CATSDSTGDRTYEQYF. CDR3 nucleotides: TGTGCCACCAGTGATTCAACCGGGGACAGGACTTACGAGCAGTACTTC.

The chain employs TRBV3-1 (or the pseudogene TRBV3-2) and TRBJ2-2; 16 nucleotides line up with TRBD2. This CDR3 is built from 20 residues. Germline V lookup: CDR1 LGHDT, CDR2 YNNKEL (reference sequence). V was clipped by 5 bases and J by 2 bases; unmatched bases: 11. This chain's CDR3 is CASSAGRGLAGGKNTGELFF. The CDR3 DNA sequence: TGTGCCAGCAGCGCCGGCAGGGGACTAGCGGGGGGGAAAAACACCGGGGAGCTGTTTTTT.

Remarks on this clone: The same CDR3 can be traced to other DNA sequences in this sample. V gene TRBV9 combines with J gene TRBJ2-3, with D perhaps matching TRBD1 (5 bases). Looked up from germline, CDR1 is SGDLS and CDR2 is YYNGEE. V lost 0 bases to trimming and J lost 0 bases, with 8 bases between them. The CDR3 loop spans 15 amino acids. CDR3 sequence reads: CASSVAGASTDTQYF. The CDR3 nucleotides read TGTGCCAGCAGCGTAGCTGGGGCTAGCACAGATACGCAGTATTTT.

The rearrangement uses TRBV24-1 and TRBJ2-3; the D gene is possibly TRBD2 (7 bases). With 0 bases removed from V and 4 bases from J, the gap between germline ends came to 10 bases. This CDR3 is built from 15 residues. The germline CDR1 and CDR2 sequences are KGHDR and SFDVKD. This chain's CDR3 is CATSDLRGAADTQYF. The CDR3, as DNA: TGTGCCACCAGTGATTTGCGGGGGGCGGCAGATACGCAGTATTTT.

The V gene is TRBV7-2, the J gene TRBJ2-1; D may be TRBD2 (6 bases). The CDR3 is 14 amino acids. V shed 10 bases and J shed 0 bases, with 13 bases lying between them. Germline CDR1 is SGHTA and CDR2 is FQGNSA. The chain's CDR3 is CATRDGSSYNEQFF. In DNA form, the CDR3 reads TGTGCCACCAGAGACGGGAGCTCCTACAATGAGCAGTTCTTC.

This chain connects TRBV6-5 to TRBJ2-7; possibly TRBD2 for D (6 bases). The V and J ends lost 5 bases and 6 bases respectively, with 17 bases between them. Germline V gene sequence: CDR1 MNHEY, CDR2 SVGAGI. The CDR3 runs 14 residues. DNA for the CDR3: TGTGCCAGCAGTCGGGACCCGGACGGGGGCGAGCAGTACGTC. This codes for CASSRDPDGGEQYV.

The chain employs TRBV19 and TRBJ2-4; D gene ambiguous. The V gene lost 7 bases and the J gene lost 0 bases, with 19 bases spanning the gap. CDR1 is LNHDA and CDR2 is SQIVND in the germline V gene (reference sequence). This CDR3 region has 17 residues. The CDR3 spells CASTPILAGRAKNIQYF. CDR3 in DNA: TGTGCCAGTACACCTATCCTCGCAGGCCGAGCCAAAAACATTCAGTACTTC. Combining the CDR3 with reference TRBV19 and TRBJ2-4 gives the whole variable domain DGGITQSPKYLFRKEGQNVTLSCEQNLNHDAMYWYRQDPGQGLRLIYYSQIVNDFQKGDIAEGYSVSREKKESFPLTVTSAQKNPTAFYLCASTPILAGRAKNIQYFGAGTRLSVL.

The CDR3 sequence is CASSPEGERRNQPQHF. The CDR3 region has the DNA TGTGCCAGCAGCCCGGAGGGTGAACGGCGCAATCAGCCCCAGCATTTT. The chain couples TRBV5-4 to TRBJ1-5, with unresolved D. Looked up from germline, CDR1 is SGHNT and CDR2 is YYREEE (reference sequence). V gave up 4 bases and J gave up 2 bases, with 16 bases separating them. The CDR3 runs 16 residues.

CDR3: CASSDWQGAETQYF. CDR3 sequence (DNA): TGTGCCAGCAGTGATTGGCAGGGTGCAGAGACCCAGTACTTC. The V and J genes are TRBV6-1 and TRBJ2-5; perhaps TRBD1 as D (5 bases). The CDR3 has 14 amino acids. The V and J ends lost 3 bases and 4 bases respectively, with 12 bases between them. CDR1 is MNHNS and CDR2 is SASEGT in the germline V gene.

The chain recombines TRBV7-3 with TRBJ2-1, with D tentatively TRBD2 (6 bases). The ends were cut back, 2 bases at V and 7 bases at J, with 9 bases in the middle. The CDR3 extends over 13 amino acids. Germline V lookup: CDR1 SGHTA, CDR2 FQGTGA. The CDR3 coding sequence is TGTGCCAGCAGCTTACGGGGGTGGAATGAGCAGTTCTTC. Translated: CASSLRGWNEQFF.

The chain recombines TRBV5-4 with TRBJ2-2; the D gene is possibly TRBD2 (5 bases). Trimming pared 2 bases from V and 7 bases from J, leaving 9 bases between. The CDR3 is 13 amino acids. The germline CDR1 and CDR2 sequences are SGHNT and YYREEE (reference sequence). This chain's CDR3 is CASSLGEGGELFF. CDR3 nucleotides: TGTGCCAGCAGCTTAGGAGAGGGCGGGGAGCTGTTTTTT.

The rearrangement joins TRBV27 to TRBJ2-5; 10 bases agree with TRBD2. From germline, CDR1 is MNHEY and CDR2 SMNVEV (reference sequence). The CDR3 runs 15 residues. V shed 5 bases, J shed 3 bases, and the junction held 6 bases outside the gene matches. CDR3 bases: TGTGCCAGCAGTGAACTAGCGGGGCATAAAGAGACCCAGTACTTC. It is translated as CASSELAGHKETQYF.

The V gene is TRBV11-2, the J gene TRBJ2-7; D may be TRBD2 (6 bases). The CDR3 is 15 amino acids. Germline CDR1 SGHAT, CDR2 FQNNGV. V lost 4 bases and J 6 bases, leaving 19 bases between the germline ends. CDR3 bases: TGTGCCAGCAGCTCTCAAACTAGCCGTTTAGCCGAGCAGTACTTC. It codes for CASSSQTSRLAEQYF. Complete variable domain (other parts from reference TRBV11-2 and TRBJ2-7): EAGVAQSPRYKIIEKRQSVAFWCNPISGHATLYWYQQILGQGPKLLIQFQNNGVVDDSQLPKDRFSAERLKGVDSTLKIQPAKLEDSAVYLCASSSQTSRLAEQYFGPGTRLTVT.

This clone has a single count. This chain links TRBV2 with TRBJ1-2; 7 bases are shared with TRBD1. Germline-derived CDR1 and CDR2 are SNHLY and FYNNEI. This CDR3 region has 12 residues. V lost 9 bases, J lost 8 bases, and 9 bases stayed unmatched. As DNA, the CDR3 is TGTGCCAGTCGAATTGGGACAGCCGGCTACACCTTC. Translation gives CASRIGTAGYTF. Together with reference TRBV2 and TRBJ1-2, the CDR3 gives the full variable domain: EPEVTQTPSHQVTQMGQEVILRCVPISNHLYFYWYRQILGQKVEFLVSFYNNEISEKSEIFDDQFSVERPDGSNFTLKIRSTKLEDSAMYFCASRIGTAGYTFGSGTRLTVV.

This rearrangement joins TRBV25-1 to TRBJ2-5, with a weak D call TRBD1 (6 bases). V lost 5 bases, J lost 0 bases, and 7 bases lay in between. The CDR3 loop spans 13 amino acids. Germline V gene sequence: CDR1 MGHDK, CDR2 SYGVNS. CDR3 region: CASSWTDQETQYF. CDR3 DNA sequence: TGTGCCAGCAGTTGGACAGACCAAGAGACCCAGTACTTC.

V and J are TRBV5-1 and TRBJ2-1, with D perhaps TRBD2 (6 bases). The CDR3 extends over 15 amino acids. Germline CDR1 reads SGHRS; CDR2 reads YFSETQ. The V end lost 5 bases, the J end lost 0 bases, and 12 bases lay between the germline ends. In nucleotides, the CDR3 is TGCGCCAGCAGGCTGGGACTGGGCTCCTACAATGAGCAGTTCTTC. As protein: CASRLGLGSYNEQFF.

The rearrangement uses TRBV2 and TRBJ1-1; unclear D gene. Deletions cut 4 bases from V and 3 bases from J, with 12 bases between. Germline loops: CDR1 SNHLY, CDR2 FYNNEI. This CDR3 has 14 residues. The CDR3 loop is CASSVGGMDTEAFF. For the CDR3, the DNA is TGTGCCAGCAGTGTTGGAGGGATGGACACTGAAGCTTTCTTT. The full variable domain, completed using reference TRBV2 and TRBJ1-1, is EPEVTQTPSHQVTQMGQEVILRCVPISNHLYFYWYRQILGQKVEFLVSFYNNEISEKSEIFDDQFSVERPDGSNFTLKIRSTKLEDSAMYFCASSVGGMDTEAFFGQGTRLTVV.

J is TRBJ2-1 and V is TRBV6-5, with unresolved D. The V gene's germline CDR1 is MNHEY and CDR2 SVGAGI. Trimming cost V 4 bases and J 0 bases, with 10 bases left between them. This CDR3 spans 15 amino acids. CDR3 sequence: CASSSQASSYNEQFF. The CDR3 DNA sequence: TGTGCCAGCAGTTCCCAGGCGAGCTCCTACAATGAGCAGTTCTTC.

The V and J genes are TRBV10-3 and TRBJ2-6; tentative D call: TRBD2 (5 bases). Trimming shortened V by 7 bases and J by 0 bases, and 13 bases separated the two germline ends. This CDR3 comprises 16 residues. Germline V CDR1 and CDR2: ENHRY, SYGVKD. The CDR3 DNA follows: TGTGCCATCACGCCAGGACTTAGCTCTGGGGCCAACGTCCTGACTTTC. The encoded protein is CAITPGLSSGANVLTF.

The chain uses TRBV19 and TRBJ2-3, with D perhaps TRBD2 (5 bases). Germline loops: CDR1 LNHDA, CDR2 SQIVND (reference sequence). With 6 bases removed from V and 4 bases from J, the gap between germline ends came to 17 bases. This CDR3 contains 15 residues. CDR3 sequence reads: CASSPFRGEADTQYF. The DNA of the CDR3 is TGTGCCAGTAGCCCCTTCCGGGGAGAAGCAGATACGCAGTATTTT.

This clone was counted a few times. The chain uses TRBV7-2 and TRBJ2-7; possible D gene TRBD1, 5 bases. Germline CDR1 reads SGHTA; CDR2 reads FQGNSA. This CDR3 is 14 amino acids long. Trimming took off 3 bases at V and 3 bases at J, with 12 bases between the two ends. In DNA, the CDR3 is TGTGCCAGCAGCTTGATAGGGGAAGGCTACGAGCAGTACTTC. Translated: CASSLIGEGYEQYF. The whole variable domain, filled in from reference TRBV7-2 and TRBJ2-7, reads GAGVSQSPSNKVTEKGKDVELRCDPISGHTALYWYRQSLGQGLEFLIYFQGNSAPDKSGLPSDRFSAERTGGSVSTLTIQRTQQEDSAVYLCASSLIGEGYEQYFGPGTRLTVT.